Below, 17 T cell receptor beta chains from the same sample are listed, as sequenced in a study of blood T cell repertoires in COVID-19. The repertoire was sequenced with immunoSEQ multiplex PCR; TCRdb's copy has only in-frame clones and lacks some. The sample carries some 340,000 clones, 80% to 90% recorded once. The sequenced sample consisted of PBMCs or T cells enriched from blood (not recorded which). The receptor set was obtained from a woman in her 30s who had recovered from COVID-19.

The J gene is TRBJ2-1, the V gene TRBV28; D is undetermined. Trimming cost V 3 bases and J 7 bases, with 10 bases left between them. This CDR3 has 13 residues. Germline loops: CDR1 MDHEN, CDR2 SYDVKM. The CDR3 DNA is TGTGCCAGCAGTTTGAACGGTCTTAATGAGCAGTTCTTC. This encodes CASSLNGLNEQFF.

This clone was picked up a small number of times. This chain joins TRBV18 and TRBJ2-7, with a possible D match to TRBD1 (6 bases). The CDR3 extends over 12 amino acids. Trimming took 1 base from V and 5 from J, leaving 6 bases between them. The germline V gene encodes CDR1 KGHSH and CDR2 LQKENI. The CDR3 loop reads CASSPRGHEQYF. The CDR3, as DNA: TGTGCCAGCTCACCACGGGGGCACGAGCAGTACTTC.

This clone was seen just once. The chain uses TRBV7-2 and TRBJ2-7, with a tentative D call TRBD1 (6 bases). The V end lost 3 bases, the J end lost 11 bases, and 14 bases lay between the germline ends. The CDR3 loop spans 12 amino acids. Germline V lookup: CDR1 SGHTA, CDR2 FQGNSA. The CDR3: CASSLDRQEKYF. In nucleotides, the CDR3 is TGTGCCAGCAGCTTGGACCGACAGGAAAAGTACTTC.

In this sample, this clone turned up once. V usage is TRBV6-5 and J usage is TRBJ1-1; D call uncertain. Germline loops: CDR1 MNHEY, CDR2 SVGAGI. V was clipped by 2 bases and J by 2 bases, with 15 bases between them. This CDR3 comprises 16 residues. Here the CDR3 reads CASSYTPLAKNTEAFF. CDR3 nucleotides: TGTGCCAGCAGTTACACCCCATTAGCTAAAAACACTGAAGCTTTCTTT.

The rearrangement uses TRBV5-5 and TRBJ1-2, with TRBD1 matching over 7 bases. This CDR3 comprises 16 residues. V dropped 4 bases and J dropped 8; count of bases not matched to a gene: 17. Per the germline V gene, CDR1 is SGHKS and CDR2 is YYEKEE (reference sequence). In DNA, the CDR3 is TGTGCCAGCAGCGTAACTGGGGCAGGGGGTCTAGAGGGCTACACCTTC. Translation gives CASSVTGAGGLEGYTF.

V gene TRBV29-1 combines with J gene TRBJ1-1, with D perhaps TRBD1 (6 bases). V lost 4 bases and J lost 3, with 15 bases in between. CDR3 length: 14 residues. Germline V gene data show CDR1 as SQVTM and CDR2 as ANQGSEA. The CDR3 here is CSVVGTFLDTEAFF. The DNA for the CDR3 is TGCAGCGTTGTGGGGACATTCTTGGACACTGAAGCTTTCTTT.

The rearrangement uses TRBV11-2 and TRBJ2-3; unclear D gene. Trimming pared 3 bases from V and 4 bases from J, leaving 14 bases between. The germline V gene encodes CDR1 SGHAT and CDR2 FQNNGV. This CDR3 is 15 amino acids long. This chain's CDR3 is CASSFSHRTADTQYF. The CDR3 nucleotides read TGTGCCAGCAGCTTTTCGCACAGAACGGCAGATACGCAGTATTTT.

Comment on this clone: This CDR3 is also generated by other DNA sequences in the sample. The CDR3 region has the DNA TGTGCCAGTAGTATTACAGGGTGGGACACTGAAGCTTTCTTT. Its protein is CASSITGWDTEAFF. The chain uses TRBV19 and TRBJ1-1; possible D gene TRBD1, 6 bases. Trimming shortened V by 3 bases and J by 3 bases, and 11 bases separated the two germline ends. The CDR3 has 14 residues. The V gene's germline CDR1 is LNHDA and CDR2 SQIVND (reference sequence).

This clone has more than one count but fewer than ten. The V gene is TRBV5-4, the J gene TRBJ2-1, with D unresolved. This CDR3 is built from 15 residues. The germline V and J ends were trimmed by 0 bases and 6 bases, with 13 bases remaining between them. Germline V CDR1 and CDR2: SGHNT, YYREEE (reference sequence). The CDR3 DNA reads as TGTGCCAGCAGCTTGGGGGTAGCATCCAGCAATGAGCAGTTCTTC. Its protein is CASSLGVASSNEQFF.

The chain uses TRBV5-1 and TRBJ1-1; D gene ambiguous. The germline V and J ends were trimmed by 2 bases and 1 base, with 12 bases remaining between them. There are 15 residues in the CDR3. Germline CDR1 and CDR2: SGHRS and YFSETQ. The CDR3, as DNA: TGCGCCAGCAGCTTCTTGACGGGAACGAACACTGAAGCTTTCTTT. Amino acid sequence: CASSFLTGTNTEAFF.

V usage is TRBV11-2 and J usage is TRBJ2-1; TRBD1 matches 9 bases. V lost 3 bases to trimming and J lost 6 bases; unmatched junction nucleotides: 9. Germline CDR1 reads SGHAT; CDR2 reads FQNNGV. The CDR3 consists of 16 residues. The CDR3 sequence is CASSFPGTGYSNEQFF. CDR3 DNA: TGTGCCAGCAGCTTTCCGGGGACAGGGTATAGCAATGAGCAGTTCTTC.

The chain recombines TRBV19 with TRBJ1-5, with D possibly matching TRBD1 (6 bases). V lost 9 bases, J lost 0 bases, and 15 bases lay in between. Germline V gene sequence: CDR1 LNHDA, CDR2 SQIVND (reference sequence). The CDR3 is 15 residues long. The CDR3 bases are TGTGCCAGCGGGGGGGCCGACTATAGCAATCAGCCCCAGCATTTT. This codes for CASGGADYSNQPQHF.

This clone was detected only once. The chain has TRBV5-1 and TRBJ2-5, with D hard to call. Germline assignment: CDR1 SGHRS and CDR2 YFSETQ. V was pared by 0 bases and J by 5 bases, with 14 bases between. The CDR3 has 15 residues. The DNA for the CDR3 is TGCGCCAGCAGCTTGGCGCGCTATCTGGAGGAGACCCAGTACTTC. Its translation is CASSLARYLEETQYF. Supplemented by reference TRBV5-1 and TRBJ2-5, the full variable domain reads KAGVTQTPRYLIKTRGQQVTLSCSPISGHRSVSWYQQTPGQGLQFLFEYFSETQRNKGNFPGRFSGRQFSNSRSEMNVSTLELGDSALYLCASSLARYLEETQYFGPGTRLLVL.

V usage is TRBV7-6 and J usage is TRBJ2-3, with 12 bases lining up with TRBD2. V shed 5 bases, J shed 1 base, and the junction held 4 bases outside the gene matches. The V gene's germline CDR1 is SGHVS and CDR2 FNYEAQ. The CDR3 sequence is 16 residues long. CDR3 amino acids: CASSARLAGGTDTQYF. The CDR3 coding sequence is TGTGCCAGCAGCGCCCGACTAGCGGGGGGCACAGATACGCAGTATTTT.

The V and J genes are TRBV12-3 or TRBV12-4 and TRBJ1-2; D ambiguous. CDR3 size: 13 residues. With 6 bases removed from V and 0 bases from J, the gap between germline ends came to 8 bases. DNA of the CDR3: TGTGCCAGCAGCCCAGTCTCTAACTATGGCTACACCTTC. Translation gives CASSPVSNYGYTF.

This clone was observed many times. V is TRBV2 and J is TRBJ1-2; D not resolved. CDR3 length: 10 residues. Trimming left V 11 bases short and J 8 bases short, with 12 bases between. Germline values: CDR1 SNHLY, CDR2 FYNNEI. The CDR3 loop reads CAVVSNGYTF. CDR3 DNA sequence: TGTGCCGTTGTTAGTAACGGCTACACCTTC.

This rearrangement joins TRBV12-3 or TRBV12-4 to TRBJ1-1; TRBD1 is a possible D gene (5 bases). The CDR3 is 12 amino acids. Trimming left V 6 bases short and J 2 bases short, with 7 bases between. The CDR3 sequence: CASRGGNTEAFF. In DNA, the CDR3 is TGTGCCAGCAGGGGGGGAAACACTGAAGCTTTCTTT.